This T cell receptor beta chain was retrieved from a study of Ad26.COV2.S vaccination and SARS-CoV-2 variants. Regarding treatment: some 19 received Ad26.COV2.S at low or high dose, single or two shots; several received placebo; per-sample allocation not given. Sampling occurred on day 63 after the first vaccine or placebo injection. An Ad26 vector was used to express Wuhan-strain SARS-CoV-2 spike as the vaccine. This table comes from immunoSEQ multiplex PCR, and its TCRdb copy is limited to in-frame clones, with some not included. There are roughly 410,000 clones in the sample; 83% occur only once, and more than 7% lies in the top ten. V was shortened by 5 bases and J by 3 bases, with 13 bases between the two germline ends. The germline gives CDR1 PRHDT, CDR2 FYEKMQ (reference sequence). This CDR3 has 15 residues.

The TCR comes from a person between 18 and 65 years old who received the Ad26.COV2.S COVID-19 vaccine or a placebo. The sequencing here drew on peripheral blood, taken in a trial of Ad26.COV2.S vaccine versus placebo. The rearrangement uses TRBV13 and TRBJ1-4; possibly TRBD1 for D (6 bases). The CDR3 DNA is TGTGCCAGCAGCGTCTACAGGGCCCCTAATGAAAAACTGTTTTTT. The encoded protein is CASSVYRAPNEKLFF.